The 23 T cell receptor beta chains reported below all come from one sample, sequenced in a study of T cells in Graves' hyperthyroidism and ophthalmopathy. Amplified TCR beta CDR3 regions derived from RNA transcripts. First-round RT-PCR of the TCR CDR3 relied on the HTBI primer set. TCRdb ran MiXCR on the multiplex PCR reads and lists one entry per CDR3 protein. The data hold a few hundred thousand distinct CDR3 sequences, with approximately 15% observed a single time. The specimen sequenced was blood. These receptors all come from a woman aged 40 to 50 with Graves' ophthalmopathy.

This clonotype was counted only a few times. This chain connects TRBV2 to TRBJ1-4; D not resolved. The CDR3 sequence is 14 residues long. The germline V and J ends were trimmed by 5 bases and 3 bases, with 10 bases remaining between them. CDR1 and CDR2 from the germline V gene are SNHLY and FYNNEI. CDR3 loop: CASSSGPANEKLFF. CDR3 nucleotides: TGTGCCAGCAGTTCAGGTCCGGCTAATGAAAAACTGTTTTTT.

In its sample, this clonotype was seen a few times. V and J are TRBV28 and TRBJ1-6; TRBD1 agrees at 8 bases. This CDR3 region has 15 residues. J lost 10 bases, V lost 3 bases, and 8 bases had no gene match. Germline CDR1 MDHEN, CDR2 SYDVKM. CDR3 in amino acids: CASSFSDRAVSPLHF. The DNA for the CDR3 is TGTGCCAGCAGTTTCTCGGACAGGGCGGTATCACCCCTCCACTTT. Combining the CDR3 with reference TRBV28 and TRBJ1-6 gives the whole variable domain DVKVTQSSRYLVKRTGEKVFLECVQDMDHENMFWYRQDPGLGLRLIYFSYDVKMKEKGDIPEGYSVSREKKERFSLILESASTNQTSMYLCASSFSDRAVSPLHFGNGTRLTVT.

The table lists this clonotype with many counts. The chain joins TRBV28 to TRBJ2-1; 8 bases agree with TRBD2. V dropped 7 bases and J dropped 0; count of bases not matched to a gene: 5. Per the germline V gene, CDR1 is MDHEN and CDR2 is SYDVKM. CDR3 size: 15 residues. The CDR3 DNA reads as TGTGCCAGCACCACGGGGGGGGCCTCCTACAATGAGCAGTTCTTC. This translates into CASTTGGASYNEQFF.

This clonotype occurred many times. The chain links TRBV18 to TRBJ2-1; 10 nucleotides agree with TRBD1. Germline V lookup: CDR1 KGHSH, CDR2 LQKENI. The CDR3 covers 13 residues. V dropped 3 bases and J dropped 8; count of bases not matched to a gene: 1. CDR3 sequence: CASSPGTGDEQFF. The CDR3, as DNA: TGTGCCAGCTCACCCGGGACAGGGGATGAGCAGTTCTTC. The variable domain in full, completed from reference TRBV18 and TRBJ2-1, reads NAGVMQNPRHLVRRRGQEARLRCSPMKGHSHVYWYRQLPEEGLKFMVYLQKENIIDESGMPKERFSAEFPKEGPSILRIQQVVRGDSAAYFCASSPGTGDEQFFGPGTRLTVL.

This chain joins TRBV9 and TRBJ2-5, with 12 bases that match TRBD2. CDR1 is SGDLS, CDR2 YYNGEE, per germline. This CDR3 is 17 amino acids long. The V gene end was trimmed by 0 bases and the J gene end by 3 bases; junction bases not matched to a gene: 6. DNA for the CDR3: TGTGCCAGCAGCGTAGCCCCTAGCGGGGGGGCCGAAGAGACCCAGTACTTC. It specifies CASSVAPSGGAEETQYF. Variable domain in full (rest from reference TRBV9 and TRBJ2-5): DSGVTQTPKHLITATGQRVTLRCSPRSGDLSVYWYQQSLDQGLQFLIQYYNGEERAKGNILERFSAQQFPDLHSELNLSSLELGDSALYFCASSVAPSGGAEETQYFGPGTRLLVL.

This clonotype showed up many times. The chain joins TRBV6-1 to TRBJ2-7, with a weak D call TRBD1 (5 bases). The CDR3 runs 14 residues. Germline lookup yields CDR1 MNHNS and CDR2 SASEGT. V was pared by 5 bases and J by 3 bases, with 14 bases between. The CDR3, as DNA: TGTGCCAGCAGTCGACAGCTCAGAGGCTACGAGCAGTACTTC. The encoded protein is CASSRQLRGYEQYF.

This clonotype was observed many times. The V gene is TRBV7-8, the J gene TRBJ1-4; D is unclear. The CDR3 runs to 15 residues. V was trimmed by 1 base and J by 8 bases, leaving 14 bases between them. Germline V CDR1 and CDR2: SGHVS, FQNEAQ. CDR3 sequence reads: CASSLGGYFNEKLFF. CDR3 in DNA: TGTGCCAGCAGCTTAGGCGGGTACTTTAACGAAAAACTGTTTTTT.

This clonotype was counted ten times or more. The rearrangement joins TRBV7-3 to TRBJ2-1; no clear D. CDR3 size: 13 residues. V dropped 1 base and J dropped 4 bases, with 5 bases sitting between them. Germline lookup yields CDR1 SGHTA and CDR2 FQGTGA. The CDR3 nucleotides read TGTGCCAGCAGCTTAAGTGGATACAATGAGCAGTTCTTC. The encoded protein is CASSLSGYNEQFF.

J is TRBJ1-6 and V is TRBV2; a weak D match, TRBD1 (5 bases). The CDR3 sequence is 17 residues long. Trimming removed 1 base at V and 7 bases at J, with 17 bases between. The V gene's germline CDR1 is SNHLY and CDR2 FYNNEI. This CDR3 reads CASSEGATGTGNSPLHF. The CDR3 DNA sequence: TGTGCCAGCAGTGAAGGGGCTACCGGGACGGGGAATTCACCCCTCCACTTT.

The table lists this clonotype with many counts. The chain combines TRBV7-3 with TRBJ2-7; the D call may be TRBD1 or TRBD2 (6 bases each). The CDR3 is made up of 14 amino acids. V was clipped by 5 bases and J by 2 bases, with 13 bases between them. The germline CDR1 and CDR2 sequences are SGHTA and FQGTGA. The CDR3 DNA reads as TGTGCCAGCAGCAAAGGGGGGACAACCTACGAGCAGTACTTC. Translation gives CASSKGGTTYEQYF.

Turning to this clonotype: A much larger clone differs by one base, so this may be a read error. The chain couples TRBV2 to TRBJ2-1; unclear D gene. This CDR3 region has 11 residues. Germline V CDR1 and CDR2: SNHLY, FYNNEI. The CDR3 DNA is TGTGCCAGCACCTCAGACAATGGGCAGTTCTTC. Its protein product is CASTSDNGQFF.

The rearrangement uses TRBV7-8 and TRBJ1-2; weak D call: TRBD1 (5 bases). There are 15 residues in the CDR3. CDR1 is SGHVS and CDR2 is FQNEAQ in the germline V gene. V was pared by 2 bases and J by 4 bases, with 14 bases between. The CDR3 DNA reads TGTGCCAGCAGCTTAAGGGAAGGGGAGGGCTATGGCTACACCTTC. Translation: CASSLREGEGYGYTF.

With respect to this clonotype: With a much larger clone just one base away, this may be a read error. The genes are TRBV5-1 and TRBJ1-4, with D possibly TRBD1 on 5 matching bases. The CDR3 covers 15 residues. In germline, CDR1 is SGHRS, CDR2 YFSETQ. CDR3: CVSSADTTLGEKLFF. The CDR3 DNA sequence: TGCGTCAGCAGCGCGGACACCACATTAGGTGAAAAACTGTTTTTT.

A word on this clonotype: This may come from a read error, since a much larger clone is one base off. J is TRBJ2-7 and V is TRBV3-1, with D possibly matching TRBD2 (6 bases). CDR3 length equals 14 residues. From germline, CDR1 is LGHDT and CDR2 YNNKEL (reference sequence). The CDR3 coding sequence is TGTGCCAGCAGCCTCGCGGGGCCGGCCTACGGGCAGTACTTC. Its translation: CASSLAGPAYGQYF.

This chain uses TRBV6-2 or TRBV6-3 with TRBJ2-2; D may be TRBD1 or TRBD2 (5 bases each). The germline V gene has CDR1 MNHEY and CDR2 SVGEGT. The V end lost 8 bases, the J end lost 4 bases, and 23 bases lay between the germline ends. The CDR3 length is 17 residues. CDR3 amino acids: CASRPFGGSGATGELFF. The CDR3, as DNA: TGTGCCAGCCGTCCCTTTGGGGGAAGTGGGGCCACCGGGGAGCTGTTTTTT.

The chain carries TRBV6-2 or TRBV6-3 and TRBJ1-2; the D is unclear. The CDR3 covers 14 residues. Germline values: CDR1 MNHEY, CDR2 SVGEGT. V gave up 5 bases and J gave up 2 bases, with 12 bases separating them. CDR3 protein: CASSQKAANYGYTF. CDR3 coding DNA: TGTGCCAGCAGTCAAAAAGCCGCAAACTATGGCTACACCTTC.

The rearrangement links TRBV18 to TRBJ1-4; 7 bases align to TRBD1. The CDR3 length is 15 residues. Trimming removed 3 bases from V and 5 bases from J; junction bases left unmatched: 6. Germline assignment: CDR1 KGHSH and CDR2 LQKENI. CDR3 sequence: CASSPQGGLNEKLFF. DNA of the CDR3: TGTGCCAGCTCACCCCAGGGGGGACTAAATGAAAAACTGTTTTTT. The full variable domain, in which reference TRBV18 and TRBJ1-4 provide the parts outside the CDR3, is NAGVMQNPRHLVRRRGQEARLRCSPMKGHSHVYWYRQLPEEGLKFMVYLQKENIIDESGMPKERFSAEFPKEGPSILRIQQVVRGDSAAYFCASSPQGGLNEKLFFGSGTQLSVL.

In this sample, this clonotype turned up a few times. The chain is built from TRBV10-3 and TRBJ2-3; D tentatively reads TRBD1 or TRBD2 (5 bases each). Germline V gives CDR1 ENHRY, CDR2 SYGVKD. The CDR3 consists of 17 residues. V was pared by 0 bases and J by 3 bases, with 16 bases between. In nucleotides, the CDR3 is TGTGCCATCAGTGAGTCGTTACTACCTGGGGGTACAGATACGCAGTATTTT. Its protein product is CAISESLLPGGTDTQYF.

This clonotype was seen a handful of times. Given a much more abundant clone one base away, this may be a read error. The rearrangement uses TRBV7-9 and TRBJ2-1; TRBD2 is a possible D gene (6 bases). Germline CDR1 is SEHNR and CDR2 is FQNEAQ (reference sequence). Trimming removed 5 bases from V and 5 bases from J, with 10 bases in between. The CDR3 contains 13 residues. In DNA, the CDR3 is TGTGCCAGCAGCACCGGGACTCACAATGAGCAGTTCTTC. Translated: CASSTGTHNEQFF.

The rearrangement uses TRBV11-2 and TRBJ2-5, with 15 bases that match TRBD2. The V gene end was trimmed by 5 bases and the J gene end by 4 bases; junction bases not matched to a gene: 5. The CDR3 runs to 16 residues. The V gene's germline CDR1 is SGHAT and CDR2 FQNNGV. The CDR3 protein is CASSAGLAGGGETQYF. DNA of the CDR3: TGTGCCAGCAGCGCGGGACTAGCGGGGGGCGGAGAGACCCAGTACTTC.

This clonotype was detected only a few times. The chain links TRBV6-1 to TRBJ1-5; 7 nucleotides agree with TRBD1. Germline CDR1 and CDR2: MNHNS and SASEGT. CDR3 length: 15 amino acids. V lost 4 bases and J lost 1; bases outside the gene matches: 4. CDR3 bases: TGTGCCAGCAGTGGACAGGGAACGAGCAATCAGCCCCAGCATTTT. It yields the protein CASSGQGTSNQPQHF.

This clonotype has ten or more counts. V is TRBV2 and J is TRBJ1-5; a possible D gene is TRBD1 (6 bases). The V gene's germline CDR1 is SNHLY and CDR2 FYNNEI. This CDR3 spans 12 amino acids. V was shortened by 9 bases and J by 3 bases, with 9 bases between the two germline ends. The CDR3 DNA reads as TGTGCCAGTGGACAGTCCAATCAGCCCCAGCATTTT. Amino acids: CASGQSNQPQHF.

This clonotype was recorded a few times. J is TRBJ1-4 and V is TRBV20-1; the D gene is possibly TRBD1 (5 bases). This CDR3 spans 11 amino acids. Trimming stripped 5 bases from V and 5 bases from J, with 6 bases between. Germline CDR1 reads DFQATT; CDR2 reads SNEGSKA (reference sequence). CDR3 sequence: CSAPGNEKLFF. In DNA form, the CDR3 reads TGCAGTGCTCCAGGGAATGAAAAACTGTTTTTT.